The entry that follows covers one TCR beta chain sequence. The data were taken from a study of T-cell reconstitution after alpha-beta-depleted transplantation in children. Germline V CDR1 and CDR2: DFQATT, SNEGSKA (reference sequence). CDR3 length: 14 residues. Trimming took 4 bases from V and 5 from J; bases not matched to a gene: 10. Preparing the TCRbeta library involved the use of unique molecular identifiers. One entry per CDR3 protein results from TCRdb running MiXCR on the PCR reads. The sample carries roughly 310,000 distinct CDR3 sequences, 20% to 30% recorded once. The rearrangement uses TRBV20-1 and TRBJ1-1, with 7 bases fitting TRBD1. This receptor was identified in a male patient younger than 18 who had a stem cell transplant for acute lymphoblastic leukemia, so the T cells may come from the graft donor. Sample: PBMCs, mostly from graft donor cells, taken 180 days after TCRalphabeta/CD19-depleted stem cell transplant. DNA for the CDR3: TGCAGTGCTATCCAAACAGGGGTGAGGACTGAAGCTTTCTTT. This codes for CSAIQTGVRTEAFF.